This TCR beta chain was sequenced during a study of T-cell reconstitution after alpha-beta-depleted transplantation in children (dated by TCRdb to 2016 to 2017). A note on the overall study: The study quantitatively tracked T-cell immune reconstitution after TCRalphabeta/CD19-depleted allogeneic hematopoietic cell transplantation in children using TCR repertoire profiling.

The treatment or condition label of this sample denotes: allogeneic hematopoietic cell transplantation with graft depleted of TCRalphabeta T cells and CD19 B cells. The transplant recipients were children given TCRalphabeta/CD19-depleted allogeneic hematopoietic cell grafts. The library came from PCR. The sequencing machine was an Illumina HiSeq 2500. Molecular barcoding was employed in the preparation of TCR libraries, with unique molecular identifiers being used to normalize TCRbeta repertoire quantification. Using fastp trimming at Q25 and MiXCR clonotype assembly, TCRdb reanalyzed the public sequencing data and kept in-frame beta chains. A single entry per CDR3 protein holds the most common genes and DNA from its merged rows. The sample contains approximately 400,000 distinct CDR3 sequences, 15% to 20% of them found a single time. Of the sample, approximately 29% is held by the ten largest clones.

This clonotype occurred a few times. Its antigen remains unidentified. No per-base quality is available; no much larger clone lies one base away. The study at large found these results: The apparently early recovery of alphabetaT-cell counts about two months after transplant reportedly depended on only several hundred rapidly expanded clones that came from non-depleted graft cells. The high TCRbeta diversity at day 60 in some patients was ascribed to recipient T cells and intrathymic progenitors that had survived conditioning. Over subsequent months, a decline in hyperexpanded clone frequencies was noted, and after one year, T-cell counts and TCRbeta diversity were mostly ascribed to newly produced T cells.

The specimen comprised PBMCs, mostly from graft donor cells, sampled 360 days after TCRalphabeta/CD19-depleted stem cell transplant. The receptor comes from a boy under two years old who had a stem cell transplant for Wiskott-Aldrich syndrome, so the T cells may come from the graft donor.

The DNA reads as follows: TGCAGCGTTGAAGGAGGGGGATACGAGCAGTACTTC. It translates to CSVEGGGYEQYF. The chain was built from TRBV29-1 and TRBJ2-7; the D gene is perhaps TRBD1, from 6 matching bases. V loses 1 base, J loses 4 bases, and the germline ends lie 8 bases apart. The CDR3 runs 12 amino acids, cysteine and phenylalanine included. Only the CDR3 portion is preserved as DNA: 36 bases, with reading frame beginning at the first base. CDR1 is given as SQVTM and CDR2 as ANQGSEA, both from the germline V gene.